These 12 T cell receptor beta chains were sequenced from one sample in a study of T cells in Graves' hyperthyroidism and ophthalmopathy. TCR beta CDR3 region amplification was performed from RNA transcripts. The TCR CDR3 first-round RT-PCR relied on the HTBI primer set. One entry per CDR3 protein results from TCRdb running MiXCR on the multiplex PCR reads. The repertoire holds some 740,000 distinct CDR3 sequences, with 12% to 15% as singletons. The sample comprised blood. All receptors derive from a woman under 30 with Graves' hyperthyroidism.

V is TRBV4-2 and J is TRBJ1-5; the match to TRBD1 covers 7 bases. Germline-derived CDR1 and CDR2 are LGHNA and YNFKEQ. V shed 4 bases and J 6 bases; nucleotides not matched to a gene: 12. The CDR3 length is 16 residues. In DNA form, the CDR3 reads TGTGCCAGCAGCCTAGCAACAGGGGAAGGAAGTCAGCCCCAGCATTTT. Residues: CASSLATGEGSQPQHF.

This clonotype was seen at least ten times. The gene calls are TRBV30 and TRBJ1-4, with D uncertain. The CDR3 consists of 11 residues. Germline loops: CDR1 GTSNPN, CDR2 SVGIG (reference sequence). Trimming removed 2 bases at V and 7 bases at J, with 5 bases between. CDR3 in DNA: TGTGCCTGGAGTTTTGGTGAAAAACTGTTTTTT. This encodes CAWSFGEKLFF.

The table lists this clonotype with many counts. The chain combines TRBV28 with TRBJ1-2; D call uncertain. V lost 6 bases and J lost 8, with 13 bases in between. This CDR3 has 12 residues. CDR1 MDHEN and CDR2 SYDVKM come from the germline V gene. The CDR3 nucleotides are TGTGCCAGCAGGGAGATCCTTGGGGGCTACACCTTC. It encodes CASREILGGYTF.

This chain connects TRBV7-9 to TRBJ1-6; 9 bases line up with TRBD1. Trimming removed 3 bases from V and 13 bases from J; junction bases left unmatched: 7. The germline V gene encodes CDR1 SEHNR and CDR2 FQNEAQ (reference sequence). This CDR3 is built from 14 residues. CDR3 region: CASSFGQGSVPLHF. The CDR3 DNA is TGTGCCAGCAGCTTTGGACAGGGGTCGGTGCCCCTCCACTTT.

This clonotype was seen many times. The chain recombines TRBV7-9 with TRBJ2-7; possibly TRBD1 for D (5 bases). The length of the CDR3 is 14 residues. V shed 5 bases and J shed 3 bases, with 14 bases lying between them. Germline V gene sequence: CDR1 SEHNR, CDR2 FQNEAQ (reference sequence). The CDR3 region is CASSPTGSLYEQYF. In DNA, the CDR3 is TGTGCCAGCAGCCCCACAGGTTCCCTCTACGAGCAGTACTTC.

This clonotype was observed many times. This sequence joins TRBV30 and TRBJ1-4, with no clear D. Germline loops: CDR1 GTSNPN, CDR2 SVGIG (reference sequence). V dropped 3 bases and J dropped 1 base, with 6 bases sitting between them. This CDR3 has 13 residues. CDR3 residues: CAWSRGTNEKLFF. DNA for the CDR3: TGTGCCTGGAGCCGCGGAACTAATGAAAAACTGTTTTTT.

The chain joins TRBV20-1 to TRBJ1-4; D is unclear. Germline CDR1 and CDR2: DFQATT and SNEGSKA (reference sequence). This CDR3 has 14 residues. Trimming left V 1 base short and J 0 bases short, with 6 bases between. DNA for the CDR3: TGCAGTGCTAGAGTAACTGCAACTAATGAAAAACTGTTTTTT. It is translated as CSARVTATNEKLFF.

This clonotype was observed a handful of times. The CDR3 DNA follows: TGCAGTGCTAGACTCATTCTTACCCCTTTCGTGAATGAGCAGTTCTTC. Its protein product is CSARLILTPFVNEQFF. The chain joins TRBV20-1 to TRBJ2-1; D gene unclear. The CDR3 covers 16 residues. Germline V gene sequence: CDR1 DFQATT, CDR2 SNEGSKA (reference sequence). V was clipped by 2 bases and J by 7 bases, with 21 bases between them.

In its sample, this clonotype was seen a few times. The CDR3 loop is CASSVPFETQYF. Written as DNA, the CDR3 is TGTGCCAGCAGTGTCCCGTTTGAGACCCAGTACTTC. This chain links TRBV2 with TRBJ2-5, with D unresolved. The CDR3 consists of 12 residues. Deletions cut 4 bases from V and 5 bases from J, with 8 bases between. Germline assignment: CDR1 SNHLY and CDR2 FYNNEI. Using reference TRBV2 and TRBJ2-5 for the parts outside the CDR3, the full variable domain is EPEVTQTPSHQVTQMGQEVILRCVPISNHLYFYWYRQILGQKVEFLVSFYNNEISEKSEIFDDQFSVERPDGSNFTLKIRSTKLEDSAMYFCASSVPFETQYFGPGTRLLVL.

Many counts were recorded for this clonotype. Written as DNA, the CDR3 is TGTGCCAGCTCACCACTCACCGGGACACGGGGTGAGCAGTTCTTC. Its protein product is CASSPLTGTRGEQFF. This chain connects TRBV18 to TRBJ2-1, with TRBD1 as a possible D gene (6 bases). With 1 base removed from V and 9 bases from J, the gap between germline ends came to 16 bases. This CDR3 contains 15 residues. CDR1 is KGHSH, CDR2 LQKENI, per germline.

The V gene is TRBV6-4, the J gene TRBJ2-7; maybe TRBD2 (6 bases). Germline values: CDR1 MRHNA, CDR2 SNTAGT. The CDR3 totals 15 residues. V shed 5 bases and J shed 4 bases, with 18 bases lying between them. The CDR3 sequence: CASSHSGKVPYEQYF. In DNA form, the CDR3 reads TGTGCCAGCAGTCATAGCGGTAAAGTGCCATACGAGCAGTACTTC.

There are many counts of this clonotype. J is TRBJ2-3 and V is TRBV28, with D hard to call. The germline gives CDR1 MDHEN, CDR2 SYDVKM. The CDR3 loop spans 17 amino acids. Trimming stripped 3 bases from V and 0 bases from J, with 16 bases between. Here the CDR3 DNA reads TGTGCCAGCAGTTTTTCTCGGGTGGCACTTAGCACAGATACGCAGTATTTT. It specifies CASSFSRVALSTDTQYF.